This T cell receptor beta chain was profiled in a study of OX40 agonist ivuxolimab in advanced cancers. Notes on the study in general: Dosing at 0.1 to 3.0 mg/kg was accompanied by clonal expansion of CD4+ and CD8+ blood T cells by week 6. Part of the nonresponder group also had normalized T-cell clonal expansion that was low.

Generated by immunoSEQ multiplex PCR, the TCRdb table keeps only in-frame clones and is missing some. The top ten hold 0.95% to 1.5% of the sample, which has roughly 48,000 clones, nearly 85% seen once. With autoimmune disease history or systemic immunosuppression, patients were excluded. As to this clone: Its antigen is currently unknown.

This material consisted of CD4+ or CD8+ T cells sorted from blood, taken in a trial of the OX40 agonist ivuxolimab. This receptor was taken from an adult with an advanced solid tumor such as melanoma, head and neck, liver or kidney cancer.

CDR3 in amino acids: CASGQGRSYNEQFF. DNA for the CDR3: TGTGCCAGCGGACAGGGCCGCTCCTACAATGAGCAGTTCTTC. V gene TRBV5-8 combines with J gene TRBJ2-1, with 8 bases aligning to TRBD1. The V gene end was trimmed by 7 bases and the J gene end by 0 bases; junction bases not matched to a gene: 3. Per germline, CDR1 SGHTS and CDR2 YDEGEE. The CDR3 has 14 residues.